This TCR beta chain stems from a study of T cells in Graves' hyperthyroidism and ophthalmopathy. This clonotype has only a few counts. The CDR3 covers 13 residues. CDR1 MNHEY and CDR2 SVGEGT come from the germline V gene. V lost 2 bases to trimming and J lost 12 bases, with 14 bases between them. Amplified regions were TCR beta CDR3 sequences from RNA transcripts. HTBI primers were used for first-round RT-PCR of the TCR CDR3. Each CDR3 protein is one row after TCRdb ran MiXCR on the multiplex PCR reads. The repertoire holds about 210,000 distinct CDR3 sequences, with under 20% as singletons. The receptor was derived from a man between 45 and 60 years old with Graves' hyperthyroidism. What was sequenced was blood. The chain is built from TRBV6-2 or TRBV6-3 and TRBJ2-1, with D maybe TRBD2 (5 bases). Here the CDR3 DNA reads TGTGCCAGCAGTTACGGTGGGTCCCGGGGGCAGTTCTTC. Translating gives CASSYGGSRGQFF.